This passage covers 25 T cell receptor beta chains from one sample sequenced in a study of shared clonotypes between healthy human individuals. The method was immunoSEQ multiplex PCR; TCRdb's version includes in-frame clones alone and lacks a portion of them. Among 2 million to 3 million clones listed, 85% to 95% were seen once. The sequenced sample consisted of naive CD4+ T cells sorted from blood. Sample subset: CD45RA+ positively selected. The receptors were sampled from a man younger than 30 in good health.

This clone was seen only once. V and J are TRBV4-3 and TRBJ2-1, with a weak D call TRBD1 (5 bases). V was clipped by 4 bases and J by 9 bases, with 13 bases between them. The CDR3 covers 13 residues. CDR1 is LGHNA and CDR2 is YSLEER in the germline V gene. The CDR3 is CASSLEGQLEQFF. For the CDR3, the DNA is TGCGCCAGCAGCCTAGAAGGACAACTTGAGCAGTTCTTC.

The chain joins TRBV10-2 to TRBJ1-5, with TRBD1 identical over 8 bases. The trim removed 6 bases at V and 7 bases at J, leaving 5 bases unmatched. The CDR3 loop spans 13 amino acids. The germline CDR1 and CDR2 sequences are WSHSY and SAAADI. CDR3: CASSGQGRQPQHF. Here the CDR3 DNA reads TGCGCCAGCAGCGGACAGGGAAGGCAGCCCCAGCATTTT.

The rearrangement links TRBV29-1 to TRBJ2-3, with 10 bases identical to TRBD1. CDR1 SQVTM and CDR2 ANQGSEA come from the germline V gene. This CDR3 region has 14 residues. Trimming took 7 bases from V and 5 from J; bases not matched to a gene: 9. CDR3 coding DNA: TGCAGCGGCAATGACAGGGGGCGCGGAGATACGCAGTATTTT. Translated, it gives CSGNDRGRGDTQYF.

V is TRBV7-3 and J is TRBJ2-3; 7 bases agree with TRBD1. The CDR3 sequence is 15 residues long. Germline lookup yields CDR1 SGHTA and CDR2 FQGTGA. V lost 5 bases and J lost 5; bases outside the gene matches: 10. CDR3 nucleotide sequence: TGTGCCAGCAGCCAGAAGGGGGCGCGTGGAGATACGCAGTATTTT. Translation gives CASSQKGARGDTQYF.

This rearrangement joins TRBV19 to TRBJ1-2; 8 bases line up with TRBD1. The CDR3 is 13 residues long. The V and J ends lost 10 bases and 5 bases, in that order; junction bases with no gene match: 9. The germline CDR1 and CDR2 sequences are LNHDA and SQIVND (reference sequence). The CDR3 bases are TGTGCCACAAAGGACAGGGCCCTTTATGGCTACACCTTC. It is translated as CATKDRALYGYTF.

J is TRBJ1-6 and V is TRBV15, with a weak D call TRBD1 (5 bases). CDR1 LNHNV and CDR2 YYDKDF come from the germline V gene (reference sequence). Deletions cut 0 bases from V and 8 bases from J, with 14 bases between. The CDR3 sequence is 16 residues long. CDR3: CATSRDSGVRDSPLHF. CDR3 bases: TGTGCCACCAGCAGAGATTCCGGTGTCAGGGATTCACCCCTCCACTTT.

This rearrangement joins TRBV4-3 to TRBJ2-7; the match to TRBD2 covers 7 bases. This CDR3 spans 14 amino acids. J gave up 6 bases and V 3 bases, and 8 bases lay outside the gene matches. Germline V gene data show CDR1 as LGHNA and CDR2 as YSLEER. The CDR3 here is CASSHVAGVGEQYF. CDR3 DNA sequence: TGCGCCAGCAGCCATGTGGCGGGAGTCGGCGAGCAGTACTTC.

In regard to this clone: Other DNA sequences in the sample encode the same CDR3. The V call is TRBV6-6, the J call TRBJ1-1; D is unresolved. Germline CDR1 is MNHNY and CDR2 is SVGAGI (reference sequence). V gave up 0 bases and J gave up 1 base, with 9 bases separating them. This CDR3 has 15 residues. This chain's CDR3 is CASSYSRQQNTEAFF. The CDR3 region has the DNA TGTGCCAGCAGTTACTCCCGGCAACAGAACACTGAAGCTTTCTTT.

The rearrangement joins TRBV5-4 to TRBJ2-7, with 7 bases that match TRBD2. CDR3 length equals 17 residues. Germline CDR1 is SGHNT and CDR2 is YYREEE (reference sequence). V lost 4 bases, J lost 4 bases, and 17 bases stayed unmatched. CDR3 DNA sequence: TGTGCCAGCAGCCAAGGATCCAGGACTAGGGGTCTATACGAGCAGTACTTC. Protein sequence: CASSQGSRTRGLYEQYF.

This CDR3 reads CAISYRRTSGTDTGELFF. The DNA of the CDR3 is TGTGCCATCAGCTACCGGCGGACTAGCGGAACGGACACCGGGGAGCTGTTTTTT. V is TRBV10-3 and J is TRBJ2-2; 10 nucleotides line up with TRBD2. Germline V gene sequence: CDR1 ENHRY, CDR2 SYGVKD. Germline trimming cut 6 bases from V and 3 bases from J; bases unmatched to any gene: 13. CDR3 length: 18 residues.

The chain links TRBV4-1 to TRBJ2-7; 10 bases fit TRBD2. This CDR3 is 15 amino acids long. With 1 base clipped from V and 2 bases from J, the junction kept 2 bases outside the gene matches. The germline gives CDR1 MGHRA, CDR2 YSYEKL. The CDR3 protein is CASSQGGLATYEQYF. CDR3 coding DNA: TGCGCCAGCAGCCAAGGGGGACTAGCGACCTACGAGCAGTACTTC.

Notes on this clone: This sample also contains other DNA sequences that code for the same CDR3. The rearrangement links TRBV30 to TRBJ1-4; D is perhaps TRBD1 (5 bases). CDR3 length: 14 residues. Germline CDR1 reads GTSNPN; CDR2 reads SVGIG (reference sequence). V dropped 1 base and J dropped 0 bases, with 6 bases sitting between them. The CDR3 reads CAWSGGATNEKLFF. The CDR3, as DNA: TGTGCCTGGAGTGGGGGCGCAACTAATGAAAAACTGTTTTTT.

V and J are TRBV28 and TRBJ1-4, with D maybe TRBD1 (6 bases). This CDR3 has 13 amino acids. Germline V gene lookup returns CDR1 MDHEN and CDR2 SYDVKM. V lost 6 bases to trimming and J lost 8 bases, with 13 bases between them. CDR3 sequence reads: CASSRGIGEKLFF. The CDR3 nucleotides read TGTGCCAGCAGCAGGGGTATAGGGGAAAAACTGTTTTTT. Full variable domain (outside the CDR3, taken from reference TRBV28 and TRBJ1-4): DVKVTQSSRYLVKRTGEKVFLECVQDMDHENMFWYRQDPGLGLRLIYFSYDVKMKEKGDIPEGYSVSREKKERFSLILESASTNQTSMYLCASSRGIGEKLFFGSGTQLSVL.

The rearrangement links TRBV11-2 to TRBJ1-4; D ambiguous. Deletions cut 2 bases from V and 5 bases from J, with 9 bases between. CDR1 is SGHAT, CDR2 FQNNGV, per germline. This CDR3 is 14 amino acids long. As DNA, the CDR3 is TGTGCCAGCAGCTTAACGGACGGGAATGAAAAACTGTTTTTT. Its translation is CASSLTDGNEKLFF.

Remarks on this clone: Other DNA variants within this sample encode the same CDR3. The chain combines TRBV11-2 with TRBJ2-2, with D hard to call. Germline CDR1 SGHAT, CDR2 FQNNGV. This CDR3 region has 13 residues. V lost 5 bases to trimming and J lost 4 bases, with 8 bases between them. The DNA of the CDR3 is TGTGCCAGCAGCCCCCTGGGCACCGGGGAGCTGTTTTTT. Residues: CASSPLGTGELFF.

The table lists this clone with a count of one. This sequence joins TRBV28 and TRBJ2-3; D unresolved. Per germline, CDR1 MDHEN and CDR2 SYDVKM. V lost 8 bases and J lost 1, with 10 bases in between. This CDR3 is 13 amino acids long. As DNA, the CDR3 is TGTGCCAGCTTGGCCAGGCGCACAGATACGCAGTATTTT. It is translated as CASLARRTDTQYF.

The rearrangement uses TRBV11-2 and TRBJ2-7, with D perhaps matching TRBD1 (6 bases). The germline V gene encodes CDR1 SGHAT and CDR2 FQNNGV. This CDR3 comprises 14 residues. V shed 5 bases and J shed 7 bases, with 18 bases lying between them. The CDR3 coding sequence is TGTGCCAGCAGCACACCCGGAGGTACAGGGGAGCAGTACTTC. Residues: CASSTPGGTGEQYF.

To note about this clone: No DNA is shown, since the ends of the CDR3 on it are uncertain; the CDR3 is the one TCRdb lists. V gene TRBV30 combines with J gene TRBJ1-2; no DNA check was done on the table's D call, TRBD1. Including both end residues, the CDR3 is 12 amino acids long. Germline loops: CDR1 GTSNPN, CDR2 SVGIG (reference sequence). CDR3 residues: CAWFFGQGASTF.

The chain recombines TRBV9 with TRBJ2-3; 8 bases map to TRBD2. Germline CDR1 is SGDLS and CDR2 is YYNGEE. The CDR3 is 16 residues long. The junction had 11 bases not matched to a gene; V was cut back by 4 bases and J by 4 bases. Here the CDR3 reads CASSFRSGGAADTQYF. The CDR3 DNA reads as TGTGCCAGCAGCTTTCGAAGCGGGGGAGCCGCAGATACGCAGTATTTT.

The DNA of the CDR3 is TGTGCCAGTAGAAGTCAGGATTATGGCTACACCTTC. Translation gives CASRSQDYGYTF. This chain uses TRBV19 with TRBJ1-2; no firm D call. In germline, CDR1 is LNHDA, CDR2 SQIVND (reference sequence). CDR3 length: 12 residues. The V and J ends lost 6 bases and 5 bases respectively, with 10 bases between them.

The chain couples TRBV2 to TRBJ1-6, with TRBD1 as a possible D gene (5 bases). CDR1 is SNHLY and CDR2 is FYNNEI in the germline V gene. V was pared by 6 bases and J by 2 bases, with 8 bases between. This CDR3 has 14 residues. The CDR3 bases are TGTGCCAGCAGGACAGCGCCCTATAATTCACCCCTCCACTTT. Translating gives CASRTAPYNSPLHF. Full variable domain (rest looked up from reference TRBV2 and TRBJ1-6): EPEVTQTPSHQVTQMGQEVILRCVPISNHLYFYWYRQILGQKVEFLVSFYNNEISEKSEIFDDQFSVERPDGSNFTLKIRSTKLEDSAMYFCASRTAPYNSPLHFGNGTRLTVT.

The chain links TRBV5-1 to TRBJ2-7; possibly TRBD2 for D (5 bases). This CDR3 has 16 residues. Germline CDR1 is SGHRS and CDR2 is YFSETQ. Trimming cost V 4 bases and J 2 bases, with 19 bases left between them. The CDR3 nucleotides read TGCGCCAGCAGCCCGGGCCTTCCGGGGAAAACCTACGAGCAGTACTTC. This encodes CASSPGLPGKTYEQYF.

This clone is a singleton in its sample. The rearrangement joins TRBV15 to TRBJ2-1, with 10 bases lining up with TRBD2. J lost 8 bases, V lost 0 bases, and 7 bases had no gene match. CDR1 is LNHNV and CDR2 is YYDKDF in the germline V gene (reference sequence). CDR3 size: 16 residues. CDR3 amino acids: CATSRDLTSGTHEQFF. CDR3 DNA sequence: TGTGCCACCAGCAGAGATCTAACTAGCGGGACCCATGAGCAGTTCTTC.

The CDR3 bases are TGTGCCAGCAGTCCGTTTCGGGACTCCGATAGGCGGCACACTGAAGCTTTCTTT. This encodes CASSPFRDSDRRHTEAFF. V and J are TRBV25-1 and TRBJ1-1; possible D gene TRBD1, 5 bases. Trimming pared 5 bases from V and 3 bases from J, leaving 25 bases between. CDR3 length: 18 residues. CDR1 and CDR2 from the germline V gene are MGHDK and SYGVNS.

This chain connects TRBV7-6 to TRBJ2-7; D is ambiguous. The ends were cut back, 4 bases at V and 7 bases at J, with 17 bases in the middle. The CDR3 sequence is 14 residues long. Germline CDR1 SGHVS, CDR2 FNYEAQ. The CDR3 here is CASSSYKSVGEQYF. The CDR3 DNA reads as TGTGCCAGCAGCTCATATAAATCGGTGGGGGAGCAGTACTTC. Based on the CDR3 plus reference TRBV7-6 and TRBJ2-7, the full variable domain is GAGVSQSPRYKVTKRGQDVALRCDPISGHVSLYWYRQALGQGPEFLTYFNYEAQQDKSGLPNDRFSAERPEGSISTLTIQRTEQRDSAMYRCASSSYKSVGEQYFGPGTRLTVT.